This T cell receptor (beta chain) derives from a study of cytomegalovirus exposure and HLA in healthy donors. This clone appeared once. The CDR3 runs to 14 residues. V trimming: 0 bases; J trimming: 10 bases; junction bases outside the gene matches: 4. Germline assignment: CDR1 MNHNY and CDR2 SVGAGI (reference sequence). 13 Jbeta primers and 60 Vbeta primers were used for the PCR. Clones were sequenced by immunoSEQ multiplex PCR, and TCRdb holds only the in-frame ones, with some missing. The sample has 200,000 or so clones; approximately 84% are singletons. Sequenced input: PBMCs. V gene TRBV6-6 combines with J gene TRBJ2-1; the match to TRBD2 covers 9 bases. This clonotype originated in a girl less than two years old in good health and CMV-seronegative. This CDR3 is CASSYSLTSGEQFF. In nucleotides, the CDR3 is TGTGCCAGCAGTTACTCCCTAACTAGCGGGGAGCAGTTCTTC.